These 16 T cell receptor beta chains came from one sample sequenced in a study of T cell responses to AZD1222 COVID-19 vaccine. Profiling relied on immunoSEQ multiplex PCR, and the TCRdb table lists in-frame clones only, not all of them. The top ten clones hold just over 4% of a sample with 90,000 to 150,000 clones, approximately 92% of them seen once. This material consisted of peripheral blood, taken 28 days after the second dose of the MenACWY control vaccine. Every receptor here comes from an adult who received the MenACWY meningococcal vaccine as a control.

The chain recombines TRBV3-1 (or the pseudogene TRBV3-2) with TRBJ2-1, with a weak D call TRBD1 (5 bases). The CDR3 extends over 13 amino acids. The germline gives CDR1 LGHDT, CDR2 YNNKEL (reference sequence). V was trimmed by 4 bases and J by 10 bases, leaving 14 bases between them. CDR3 in amino acids: CASSLVEGEEQFF. CDR3 coding DNA: TGTGCCAGCAGCCTGGTGGAAGGGGAAGAGCAGTTCTTC.

The count of this clone is one. V and J are TRBV7-7 and TRBJ2-1; 10 nucleotides line up with TRBD1. The CDR3 runs to 15 residues. V trimming: 4 bases; J trimming: 5 bases; junction bases outside the gene matches: 5. From germline, CDR1 is SSHAT and CDR2 FNYEAQ (reference sequence). CDR3 sequence reads: CASSSGTGAHNEQFF. CDR3 DNA: TGTGCCAGCAGCTCCGGGACAGGGGCCCACAATGAGCAGTTCTTC.

V is TRBV7-3 and J is TRBJ2-2, with 7 positions matching TRBD1. The germline gives CDR1 SGHTA, CDR2 FQGTGA. The CDR3 extends over 15 amino acids. Trimming took 5 bases from V and 4 from J; bases not matched to a gene: 7. Here the CDR3 reads CASSADRAGTGELFF. In nucleotides, the CDR3 is TGTGCCAGCAGCGCCGACAGGGCGGGCACCGGGGAGCTGTTTTTT.

The rearrangement uses TRBV11-2 and TRBJ2-7; TRBD1 aligns across 7 bases. Germline lookup yields CDR1 SGHAT and CDR2 FQNNGV. Trimming at V came to 0 bases and at J to 3 bases, leaving 2 bases not matched to a gene. CDR3 size: 14 residues. The DNA of the CDR3 is TGTGCCAGCAGCTTAGAGCGACAGGGCTACGAGCAGTACTTC. Translation: CASSLERQGYEQYF.

This chain links TRBV24-1 with TRBJ1-2; D gene ambiguous. CDR3 length: 12 residues. The germline V gene encodes CDR1 KGHDR and CDR2 SFDVKD. Trimming cost V 2 bases and J 8 bases, with 8 bases left between them. Here the CDR3 DNA reads TGTGCCACCAGTGATTACAAGATGGGCTACACCTTC. This translates into CATSDYKMGYTF.

The rearrangement links TRBV21-1 to TRBJ2-7; the table's D call, TRBD1, was not checked against the DNA. TRBV21-1 is listed as a pseudogene. The length of the CDR3 is 20 residues. CDR3 protein: CASSTRTGGKKGLENSEQYF. The DNA for the CDR3 is TGTGCCAGCAGCACTCGGACAGGGGGTAAGAAGGGTTTGGAGAATAGCGAGCAGTACTTC.

V is TRBV2 and J is TRBJ2-6; TRBD1 might be the D (5 bases). V lost 4 bases and J lost 4, with 11 bases in between. Per the germline V gene, CDR1 is SNHLY and CDR2 is FYNNEI. The CDR3 has 15 amino acids. The CDR3 spells CASSGQLGGANVLTF. In DNA form, the CDR3 reads TGTGCCAGCAGTGGACAGTTGGGCGGGGCCAACGTCCTGACTTTC.

The chain links TRBV11-2 to TRBJ1-5; 7 positions match TRBD1. The CDR3 runs 14 residues. Looked up from germline, CDR1 is SGHAT and CDR2 is FQNNGV. With 6 bases clipped from V and 5 bases from J, the junction kept 7 bases outside the gene matches. CDR3 in DNA: TGTGCCAGCAGTTATACAGGGGCTCATCAGCCCCAGCATTTT. It codes for CASSYTGAHQPQHF. The full variable domain, in which reference TRBV11-2 and TRBJ1-5 provide the parts outside the CDR3, is EAGVAQSPRYKIIEKRQSVAFWCNPISGHATLYWYQQILGQGPKLLIQFQNNGVVDDSQLPKDRFSAERLKGVDSTLKIQPAKLEDSAVYLCASSYTGAHQPQHFGDGTRLSIL.

The chain is built from TRBV7-9 and TRBJ2-2; D is unresolved. CDR1 and CDR2 from the germline V gene are SEHNR and FQNEAQ (reference sequence). The CDR3 length is 12 residues. The V and J ends lost 8 bases and 3 bases respectively, with 7 bases between them. CDR3 DNA: TGTGCCAGCTCCTCAGACACCGGGGAGCTGTTTTTT. Translation gives CASSSDTGELFF.

The chain combines TRBV7-9 with TRBJ1-2; 7 nucleotides align to TRBD1. The CDR3 extends over 16 amino acids. In germline, CDR1 is SEHNR, CDR2 FQNEAQ (reference sequence). Losses at the gene ends were 2 bases for V and 7 bases for J; bases not matched to a gene: 13. For the CDR3, the DNA is TGTGCCAGCAGCTTAACCTACAGGGGCCGTGATCGTGGCTACACCTTC. Protein: CASSLTYRGRDRGYTF.

This clone was recorded once. The chain links TRBV21-1 to TRBJ2-7; TRBD1 is taken as the D call from the table, unchecked against the DNA. TRBV21-1 is a pseudogene locus. The CDR3 has 15 amino acids. DNA for the CDR3: TGTGCCAGCAGCAAAGGGGACACTGCGGCGCACGAGCAGTACGTC. Translating gives CASSKGDTAAHEQYV.

The chain joins TRBV14 to TRBJ2-7, with TRBD1 matching over 9 bases. The V gene end was trimmed by 4 bases and the J gene end by 5 bases; junction bases not matched to a gene: 12. The CDR3 covers 16 residues. Germline values: CDR1 SGHDN, CDR2 FVKESK. CDR3 nucleotides: TGTGCCAGCAGCCCCCCCGGAGGGACAGGGCTGAACGAGCAGTACTTC. As protein: CASSPPGGTGLNEQYF.

With respect to this clone: The sample has other DNA sequences that encode this CDR3 too. The chain links TRBV12-3 or TRBV12-4 to TRBJ1-2; D remains ambiguous. V was clipped by 3 bases and J by 2 bases, with 7 bases between them. The CDR3 covers 13 residues. The DNA of the CDR3 is TGTGCCAGCAGTTTCCGAGGGAACTATGGCTACACCTTC. Translation gives CASSFRGNYGYTF.

The chain's CDR3 is CSAVGVEQYV. CDR3 bases: TGCAGTGCTGTAGGGGTCGAGCAGTACGTC. V usage is TRBV20-1 and J usage is TRBJ2-7; TRBD1 is a possible D gene (5 bases). The CDR3 runs 10 residues. Germline V gene lookup returns CDR1 DFQATT and CDR2 SNEGSKA (reference sequence). Trimming cost V 5 bases and J 6 bases, with 8 bases left between them.

This clone was found once. This sequence joins TRBV5-3 and TRBJ1-4; D unresolved. TRBV5-3 is annotated as an ORF whose role is uncertain. The V end was cut by 5 bases, the J end by 12 bases, with 17 bases between. The CDR3 is 13 residues long. In DNA form, the CDR3 reads TGTGCCAGAAGTCTCCGGCCGGCCGGCGAACTGTTTTTT. Translation gives CARSLRPAGELFF.

The rearrangement joins TRBV28 to TRBJ1-2; 7 nucleotides align to TRBD1. Trimming took 2 bases from V and 5 from J; bases not matched to a gene: 8. Germline CDR1 MDHEN, CDR2 SYDVKM. There are 15 residues in the CDR3. The CDR3 DNA reads as TGTGCCAGCAGTTTACCCGACAGGGTTCTGTATGGCTACACCTTC. Translating gives CASSLPDRVLYGYTF.